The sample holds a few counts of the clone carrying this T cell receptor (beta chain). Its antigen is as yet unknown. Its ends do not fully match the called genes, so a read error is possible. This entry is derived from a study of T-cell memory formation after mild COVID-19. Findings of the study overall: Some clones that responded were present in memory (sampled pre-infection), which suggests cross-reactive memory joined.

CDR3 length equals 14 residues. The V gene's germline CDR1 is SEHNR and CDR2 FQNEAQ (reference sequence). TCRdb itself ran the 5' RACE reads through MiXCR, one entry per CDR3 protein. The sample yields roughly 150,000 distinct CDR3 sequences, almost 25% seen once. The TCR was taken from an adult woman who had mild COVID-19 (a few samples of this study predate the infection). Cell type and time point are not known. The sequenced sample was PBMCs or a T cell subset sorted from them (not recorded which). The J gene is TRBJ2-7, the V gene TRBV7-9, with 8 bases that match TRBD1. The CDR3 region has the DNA TGTGCCGGCAGCCTGACAGGGGCGGCCTACGAGCAGTACTTC. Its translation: CAGSLTGAAYEQYF.